This paragraph reports one TCR beta chain. Only in-frame clones appear in the TCRdb table, and some are missing; sequencing was by immunoSEQ multiplex PCR. The sample records about 44,000 clones, about 88% being singletons. This sample was included in a study of T cell changes during pregnancy in multiple sclerosis. The CDR3 sequence is 13 residues long. Between the trimmed V and J ends, which lost 6 bases and 4 bases, there was a span of 12 bases. From germline, CDR1 is ENHRY and CDR2 SYGVKD. This receptor was identified in a female donor with multiple sclerosis, enrolled in a pregnancy study. The chain joins TRBV10-3 to TRBJ1-2; tentative D call: TRBD1 (5 bases). This material consisted of CD4+ T cells from peripheral blood mononuclear cells, taken after pregnancy. Written as DNA, the CDR3 is TGTGCCATCAGGGTGGACAACAGCTATGGCTACACCTTC. It codes for CAIRVDNSYGYTF.